Described below is a single TCR beta chain sequence and its context. Its antigen remains unidentified. These data are taken from a study of T-cell reconstitution after alpha-beta-depleted transplantation in children. General study results and limits: In some patients, recipient T cells and intrathymic progenitors surviving conditioning explained high day-60 diversity. One year after transplant, T-cell counts and diversity came mostly from newly produced T cells. Several hundred rapidly expanded clones from non-depleted graft cells reportedly supplied alpha-beta T cells about two months post-transplant.

In germline, CDR1 is SGHTA, CDR2 FQGNSA. Trimming cost V 1 base and J 2 bases, with 9 bases left between them. CDR3 length: 14 residues. Preparation of the TCRbeta library used unique molecular identifiers. From the PCR reads, TCRdb called clonotypes with MiXCR, one entry per CDR3 protein. This sample has about 500,000 distinct CDR3 sequences, with roughly 10% found just once. This sequence originates from a female patient younger than 10 who had a stem cell transplant for aplastic anemia, so the T cells may come from the graft donor. The specimen was PBMCs, mostly from graft donor cells, collected 180 days after TCRalphabeta/CD19-depleted stem cell transplant. The rearrangement links TRBV7-2 to TRBJ2-7, with D hard to call. The CDR3 here is CASSLGWNTYEQYF. Here the CDR3 DNA reads TGTGCCAGCAGCTTAGGTTGGAACACCTACGAGCAGTACTTC.